Each of the 24 T cell receptor beta chains below was sequenced from the same sample in a study of blood T cell repertoires in COVID-19. This table comes from immunoSEQ multiplex PCR, and its TCRdb copy is limited to in-frame clones, with some not included. Among approximately 210,000 clones, approximately 82% were seen once, and the ten largest hold around 16%. Source material: PBMCs or T cells enriched from blood (not recorded which). The receptors come from a man between 40 and 49 years old who had recovered from COVID-19.

The chain links TRBV27 to TRBJ1-2, with D possibly being TRBD1 (6 bases). The CDR3 covers 15 residues. The germline V gene has CDR1 MNHEY and CDR2 SMNVEV (reference sequence). Trimming took 5 bases from V and 1 from J, leaving 14 bases between them. The CDR3 loop reads CASSPTTGLNYGYTF. The CDR3 coding sequence is TGTGCCAGCAGTCCCACGACAGGACTTAACTATGGCTACACCTTC.

This clone came up a few times. The rearrangement uses TRBV18 and TRBJ1-4; unclear D gene. Trimming left V 3 bases short and J 7 bases short, with 9 bases between. CDR3 length equals 13 residues. Germline V gives CDR1 KGHSH, CDR2 LQKENI. CDR3 residues: CASSPRVREKLFF. The DNA of the CDR3 is TGTGCCAGCTCACCCCGAGTGCGTGAAAAACTGTTTTTT.

This clone was seen a handful of times. A read error may produce the germline difference seen at one junction end. The chain joins TRBV7-9 to TRBJ1-2; D gene unclear. The CDR3 is made up of 11 amino acids. Per the germline V gene, CDR1 is SEHNR and CDR2 is FQNEAQ (reference sequence). CDR3 sequence reads: CASSLLQTPIF. Here the CDR3 DNA reads TGTGCCAGCAGCTTGCTTCAGACTCCCATCTTC.

The chain carries TRBV27 and TRBJ1-1, with 7 bases aligning to TRBD1. Trimming cost V 5 bases and J 1 base; bases outside gene matches: 13. CDR1 is MNHEY, CDR2 SMNVEV, per germline (reference sequence). The CDR3 has 17 residues. In DNA, the CDR3 is TGTGCCAGCAGTGCCTACAGGGGAGGAATGTGGAACACTGAAGCTTTCTTT. As protein: CASSAYRGGMWNTEAFF.

The V and J genes are TRBV28 and TRBJ2-3, with 15 bases lining up with TRBD2. The CDR3 totals 19 residues. V dropped 5 bases and J dropped 0; count of bases not matched to a gene: 9. Germline lookup yields CDR1 MDHEN and CDR2 SYDVKM. The CDR3 DNA reads TGTGCCAGCAGTGGTACCGGGACTAGCGGGGGGACTAGCACAGATACGCAGTATTTT. It yields the protein CASSGTGTSGGTSTDTQYF. The variable domain in full, with the rest retrieved from reference TRBV28 and TRBJ2-3, is DVKVTQSSRYLVKRTGEKVFLECVQDMDHENMFWYRQDPGLGLRLIYFSYDVKMKEKGDIPEGYSVSREKKERFSLILESASTNQTSMYLCASSGTGTSGGTSTDTQYFGPGTRLTVL.

This chain connects TRBV2 to TRBJ1-2, with a weak D call TRBD1 (5 bases). The CDR3 spans 13 residues. V was shortened by 4 bases and J by 1 base, with 7 bases between the two germline ends. From germline, CDR1 is SNHLY and CDR2 FYNNEI. The CDR3 loop is CASSVDSNYGYTF. CDR3 nucleotide sequence: TGTGCCAGCAGTGTCGACAGTAACTATGGCTACACCTTC.

DNA of the CDR3: TGTGCCAGCAGCTTCGACACAGGAGAGACCCAGTACTTC. Its protein product is CASSFDTGETQYF. The chain uses TRBV7-3 and TRBJ2-5, with a possible D match to TRBD1 (5 bases). There are 13 residues in the CDR3. The germline CDR1 and CDR2 sequences are SGHTA and FQGTGA. Trimming shortened V by 3 bases and J by 4 bases, and 9 bases separated the two germline ends. The full variable domain, its missing parts supplied by reference TRBV7-3 and TRBJ2-5, is GAGVSQTPSNKVTEKGKYVELRCDPISGHTALYWYRQSLGQGPEFLIYFQGTGAADDSGLPNDRFFAVRPEGSVSTLKIQRTERGDSAVYLCASSFDTGETQYFGPGTRLLVL.

The chain recombines TRBV24-1 with TRBJ2-5; 7 bases are a match to TRBD1. The V segment lost 4 bases and the J segment 1 base; nucleotides outside the gene matches: 8. Per germline, CDR1 KGHDR and CDR2 SFDVKD. This CDR3 region has 16 residues. CDR3 in amino acids: CATSEPGGATQETQYF. DNA for the CDR3: TGTGCCACCAGTGAGCCAGGGGGAGCCACCCAAGAGACCCAGTACTTC.

The chain combines TRBV5-1 with TRBJ2-3, with D unclear. Germline V gives CDR1 SGHRS, CDR2 YFSETQ. V was cut by 4 bases and J by 5 bases, with 14 bases left in between. The CDR3 length is 14 residues. CDR3 DNA: TGCGCCAGCAGCCCAACAGTGGGCGTAGATACGCAGTATTTT. It codes for CASSPTVGVDTQYF.

This clone was seen only once. The rearrangement joins TRBV4-2 to TRBJ2-3; 14 nucleotides line up with TRBD2. V shed 5 bases and J 4 bases; nucleotides not matched to a gene: 8. The CDR3 is 17 amino acids. CDR1 is LGHNA, CDR2 YNFKEQ, per germline. CDR3 sequence: CASSARTSGGLPDTQYF. CDR3 nucleotide sequence: TGTGCCAGCAGCGCGCGGACTAGCGGGGGGCTTCCAGATACGCAGTATTTT.

This clone was observed a handful of times. The chain recombines TRBV5-1 with TRBJ2-7; 8 bases agree with TRBD2. Germline V gene data show CDR1 as SGHRS and CDR2 as YFSETQ. This CDR3 is 15 amino acids long. V dropped 0 bases and J dropped 0; count of bases not matched to a gene: 2. In nucleotides, the CDR3 is TGCGCCAGCAGCTTGGCGGGGGGGCCCTCCTACGAGCAGTACTTC. It is translated as CASSLAGGPSYEQYF.

V usage is TRBV28 and J usage is TRBJ1-2; D perhaps matches TRBD1 (6 bases). From germline, CDR1 is MDHEN and CDR2 SYDVKM. This CDR3 is 14 amino acids long. V gave up 7 bases and J gave up 4 bases, with 16 bases separating them. The CDR3 here is CASKKRQVTYGYTF. For the CDR3, the DNA is TGTGCCAGCAAGAAACGACAGGTCACCTATGGCTACACCTTC.

This CDR3 is CASSREFGNTIYF. The CDR3 bases are TGTGCCAGCAGCCGGGAATTTGGAAACACCATATATTTT. This chain uses TRBV7-3 with TRBJ1-3; D remains unclear. V was cut by 5 bases and J by 3 bases, with 8 bases left in between. In germline, CDR1 is SGHTA, CDR2 FQGTGA. The CDR3 consists of 13 residues.

This clone was observed a single time. This chain joins TRBV5-1 and TRBJ1-1, with D hard to call. Trimming left V 4 bases short and J 3 bases short, with 10 bases between. The V gene's germline CDR1 is SGHRS and CDR2 YFSETQ. The CDR3 runs 13 residues. The DNA for the CDR3 is TGCGCCAGCAGCGTTCAGGCCGACACTGAAGCTTTCTTT. It codes for CASSVQADTEAFF. The full variable domain, its missing parts supplied by reference TRBV5-1 and TRBJ1-1, is KAGVTQTPRYLIKTRGQQVTLSCSPISGHRSVSWYQQTPGQGLQFLFEYFSETQRNKGNFPGRFSGRQFSNSRSEMNVSTLELGDSALYLCASSVQADTEAFFGQGTRLTVV.

The chain combines TRBV5-1 with TRBJ2-1; 16 bases agree with TRBD2. The CDR3 is 21 amino acids. Trimming took 2 bases from V and 7 from J; bases not matched to a gene: 18. Germline values: CDR1 SGHRS, CDR2 YFSETQ. The CDR3 DNA sequence: TGCGCCAGCAGCTTATTCCCCGTGGCGCGAGGGACTAGCGGGAGGGGAAATGAGCAGTTCTTC. Translating it yields CASSLFPVARGTSGRGNEQFF.

In its sample, this clone was seen once. The V gene is TRBV27, the J gene TRBJ1-6; tentative D call: TRBD1 (5 bases). The CDR3 is 15 amino acids. CDR1 is MNHEY and CDR2 is SMNVEV in the germline V gene (reference sequence). Between the trimmed V and J ends, which lost 6 bases and 9 bases, there was a span of 18 bases. CDR3 residues: CASSSRGLGGSPLHF. CDR3 in DNA: TGTGCCAGCAGCTCACGAGGGCTGGGGGGTTCACCCCTCCACTTT.

V is TRBV11-3 and J is TRBJ2-2; 8 positions agree with TRBD1. The trim removed 5 bases at V and 4 bases at J, leaving 6 bases unmatched. The CDR3 runs 15 residues. Germline V gives CDR1 SGHNT, CDR2 YENEEA. The CDR3 sequence is CASSPGQGSTGELFF. As DNA, the CDR3 is TGTGCCAGCAGCCCCGGACAGGGTAGCACCGGGGAGCTGTTTTTT.

This chain connects TRBV12-5 to TRBJ1-1; 8 nucleotides align to TRBD1. The CDR3 runs 16 residues. Losses at the gene ends were 0 bases for V and 3 bases for J; bases not matched to a gene: 6. Germline-derived CDR1 and CDR2 are LGHNT and FRNRAP. The CDR3 loop is CASGLVLGQEYTEAFF. CDR3 nucleotide sequence: TGTGCTAGTGGTTTGGTATTGGGACAGGAGTACACTGAAGCTTTCTTT. Looking up the rest from reference TRBV12-5 and TRBJ1-1 gives the full variable domain: DARVTQTPRHKVTEMGQEVTMRCQPILGHNTVFWYRQTMMQGLELLAYFRNRAPLDDSGMPKDRFSAEMPDATLATLKIQPSEPRDSAVYFCASGLVLGQEYTEAFFGQGTRLTVV.

This clone came up a few times. The chain combines TRBV19 with TRBJ1-4; D remains ambiguous. CDR3 length equals 14 residues. In germline, CDR1 is LNHDA, CDR2 SQIVND (reference sequence). V lost 9 bases to trimming and J lost 5 bases, with 16 bases between them. The CDR3 reads CASRRAQTNEKLFF. The CDR3 bases are TGTGCCAGCAGGAGGGCGCAGACGAATGAAAAACTGTTTTTT.

The chain links TRBV5-1 to TRBJ1-4; D may be TRBD1 (5 bases). CDR3 length: 15 amino acids. V lost 0 bases to trimming and J lost 5 bases, with 11 bases between them. Germline loops: CDR1 SGHRS, CDR2 YFSETQ. The CDR3 DNA reads as TGCGCCAGCAGCTTGGGGGATCCAGGGAATGAAAAACTGTTTTTT. This sequence encodes CASSLGDPGNEKLFF.

This sequence joins TRBV9 and TRBJ2-2; 7 nucleotides agree with TRBD1. The CDR3 covers 17 residues. With 0 bases clipped from V and 1 base from J, the junction kept 6 bases outside the gene matches. Germline CDR1 and CDR2: SGDLS and YYNGEE. The CDR3, as DNA: TGTGCCAGCAGCGTAGTTCCGGGACAGATGAACACCGGGGAGCTGTTTTTT. Protein sequence: CASSVVPGQMNTGELFF.

This rearrangement joins TRBV2 to TRBJ2-7; the match to TRBD1 covers 9 bases. This CDR3 region has 15 residues. The J segment lost 3 bases and the V segment lost 4 bases, leaving 7 bases of the junction unmatched. Germline V gives CDR1 SNHLY, CDR2 FYNNEI. The CDR3 is CASSGTQGAGYEQYF. The CDR3 DNA follows: TGTGCCAGCAGTGGTACACAGGGGGCTGGCTACGAGCAGTACTTC.

This clone has a handful of counts. This chain connects TRBV5-1 to TRBJ1-1, with TRBD1 identical over 10 bases. Germline-derived CDR1 and CDR2 are SGHRS and YFSETQ. The CDR3 runs to 13 residues. Germline trimming cut 6 bases from V and 11 bases from J; bases unmatched to any gene: 10. As DNA, the CDR3 is TGCGCCAGCAACCAAGGGACAGGGGAAAAGGCTTTCTTT. The encoded protein is CASNQGTGEKAFF.

The rearrangement joins TRBV7-6 to TRBJ2-5; a possible D gene is TRBD1 (6 bases). The CDR3 has 13 residues. Germline V gene sequence: CDR1 SGHVS, CDR2 FNYEAQ. The V end was cut by 4 bases, the J end by 5 bases, with 11 bases between. CDR3 bases: TGTGCCAGCAGCTCAGGGGTGGGGGAGACCCAGTACTTC. As protein: CASSSGVGETQYF.